The rows below give T cell receptor beta chains drawn from one sample of a study of graft-versus-host responses after intestinal transplantation. Only in-frame clones appear in the TCRdb table, and some are missing; sequencing was by immunoSEQ multiplex PCR. The data hold approximately 90,000 clones, with about four fifths observed a single time. What these receptors recognize is not known. Sample: unstimulated CD4+ T cells sorted from spleen or lymph node cells, taken before intestinal transplant. The receptors were sampled from a human donor who received an intestinal transplant. Both conserved end residues are part of each CDR3. D genes are given only for firm matches.

v_gene,j_gene,d_gene,CDR3aa
TRBV6-1,TRBJ2-7,.,CASSDGYEQYF
TRBV5-4,TRBJ2-3,.,CASGRLGQVSTDTQYF
TRBV6-5,TRBJ2-3,.,CASSKPGTDTQYF
TRBV2,TRBJ2-5,TRBD2,CASARTSAQGETQYF
TRBV6-6,TRBJ2-7,TRBD2,CASSPRERGYEQYF
TRBV27,TRBJ2-1,.,CASSLLSANNYNEQFF
TRBV7-2,TRBJ2-7,.,CASSPGIGYEQYF
TRBV5-1,TRBJ2-3,TRBD2,CASSLVLGGSADTQYF
TRBV9,TRBJ2-7,.,CASSVGTWREQYF
TRBV10-3,TRBJ2-3,.,CAHGGQGTDTQYF
TRBV5-1,TRBJ2-1,TRBD1,CASSLATGTAYNEQFF
TRBV6-6,TRBJ2-4,TRBD1,CASRSRQGDNIQYF
TRBV4-1,TRBJ1-1,.,CASSQADVGASEAFF
TRBV7-3,TRBJ2-2,.,CASSPAGAAGELFF
TRBV2,TRBJ2-1,.,CASSEVRFKGNEQFF
TRBV18,TRBJ2-2,.,CASSPSGGTGELFF
TRBV20-1,TRBJ2-7,.,CSPRPYEQYF
TRBV9,TRBJ2-3,.,CASSPDRRDTQYF
TRBV28,TRBJ2-5,TRBD1,CASSLQGGQKTQYF
TRBV10-3,TRBJ1-1,TRBD1,CAISDHQGASTEAFF
TRBV9,TRBJ2-5,.,CASSVESGGPLQTQYF
TRBV5-1,TRBJ2-3,.,CASAGPPAHDTQYF
TRBV28,TRBJ2-5,TRBD2,CASKSGGRETQYF
TRBV20-1,TRBJ2-7,.,CSAQGSNEQYF
TRBV2,.,.,CASSARRNYEQYF
TRBV19,TRBJ2-1,TRBD1,CASSIGQGSNEQFF
TRBV5-5,TRBJ1-2,TRBD1,CASNRQGGRYGYTF
TRBV5-1,TRBJ2-5,TRBD2,CASSDPLRERRETQYF
TRBV6-1,TRBJ2-3,TRBD1,CASSEGQGADTQYF
TRBV6-6,TRBJ1-5,.,CASRWEVSNQPQHF
TRBV28,TRBJ2-7,TRBD2,CASRTSGRIEQYF
TRBV11-2,TRBJ1-2,.,CASSLDGLAGGYYGYTF
TRBV7-6,TRBJ1-6,.,CASSLRGQDNSPLHF
TRBV18,TRBJ2-3,.,CASSPLTAVTDTQYF
TRBV6-5,TRBJ2-7,TRBD2,CASTGTSGSYEQYF
TRBV5-1,TRBJ2-5,TRBD2,CASSPMGLAGSVQETQYF
TRBV7-6,TRBJ2-7,TRBD2,CASRRGFEQYF
TRBV4-1,TRBJ2-7,.,CASSHDRTGTYEQYF
TRBV28,TRBJ2-2,.,CASSRPTGKLNTGELFF
TRBV7-9,TRBJ2-2,TRBD1,CASSSNPGQKNTGELFF
TRBV28,TRBJ1-2,.,CASSRYGYTF
TRBV5-6,TRBJ2-2,.,CASNAGSGNTGELFF
TRBV2,TRBJ1-6,.,CASSDLRDSPLHF
TRBV5-1,TRBJ1-6,TRBD1,CASSIAGTGTLSYNSPLHF